This is a list of T cell receptor beta chains from one sample in a study of metastatic and nonmetastatic thyroid tumors. MiXCR was used by TCRdb to re-call the PCR reads. The sample holds about 22,000 clones, 23% seen once. The specimen was blood. The receptors derive from a male donor with papillary thyroid cancer or a benign thyroid nodule (not recorded which). Some clones in this sample may be carry-over from other donors' samples. CDR3s include the opening cysteine and the closing phenylalanine or tryptophan. The D gene is left open where the match is weak. Size is omitted from some rows. Given values are once, few, many or a class for expanded clones.

TRBJ1-2 | many | TRBV5-4 | . | TGTGCCAGCAGCTTGGCCGAACAGCTCGCTTACTATGGCTACACCTTC | CASSLAEQLAYYGYTF
TRBJ1-4 | . | TRBV19 | TRBD1 | TGTGCCAGTAGTCTTCGACAGGGTGGCAATGAAAAACTGTTTTTT | CASSLRQGGNEKLFF
TRBJ2-1 | many | TRBV19 | . | TGTGCCAGTAGTATAACGGCGGGTACTGAGCAGTTCTTC | CASSITAGTEQFF
TRBJ2-3 | few | TRBV20-1 | . | TGCAGTGCTCCATTGACGGGTATGCCCGATACGCAGTATTTT | CSAPLTGMPDTQYF
TRBJ2-2 | . | TRBV19 | . | TGTGCCAGTAGTACCTCCAGTCGACTTGCCAACACCGGGGAGCTGTTTTTT | CASSTSSRLANTGELFF
TRBJ2-2 | . | TRBV11-3 | . | TGTGCCAGCAGCCGAATTTTTACAGGATCCCGGGAGCTGTTTTTT | CASSRIFTGSRELFF
TRBJ2-1 | many | TRBV20-1 | TRBD2 | TGCAGTGCTGCCCGACTAGCGGAACTCTACAATGAGCAGTTCTTC | CSAARLAELYNEQFF
TRBJ1-1 | . | TRBV2 | . | TGTGCCTGCAGGGGTGCGAGTGAAGCTTTCTTT | CACRGASEAFF
TRBJ1-2 | many | TRBV9 | . | TGTGCCAGCAGCGTAGGCCAGGGTACCTATGGCTACACCTTC | CASSVGQGTYGYTF
TRBJ1-1 | many | TRBV7-2 | . | TGTGCCAGCAGCTTAAGCGCCGGGGTCACTGAAGCTTTCTTT | CASSLSAGVTEAFF
TRBJ2-7 | . | TRBV18 | . | TGTGCCAGCTCACCCACCACACAGGGTAAAGAGAACTTC | CASSPTTQGKENF
TRBJ1-3 | few | TRBV12-3/TRBV12-4 | . | TGTGCCAGCAGTTTAGTACCCACTGCTGGAAACACCATATATTTT | CASSLVPTAGNTIYF
TRBJ2-3 | few | TRBV24-1 | . | TGTGCCACCAGTGACCCTATAGACGGCACAGATACGCAGTATTTT | CATSDPIDGTDTQYF
TRBJ2-1 | . | TRBV7-2 | . | TGTGCCAGCAGCCTACCCCAGGGTGGGAGCAATGAGCAGTTCTTC | CASSLPQGGSNEQFF
TRBJ1-2 | many | TRBV25-1 | . | TGTGCCAGCAGTGAATTTGACAGAAACTATGGCTACACCTTC | CASSEFDRNYGYTF
TRBJ2-3 | . | TRBV20-1 | . | TGCAGTGCTAGGGGGATGAGCGGCGCAGATACGCAGTATTTT | CSARGMSGADTQYF
TRBJ2-5 | many | TRBV20-1 | . | TGCAGTGCTAGAGATCTTGTCGCTCAAGAGACCCAGTACTTC | CSARDLVAQETQYF
TRBJ1-2 | . | TRBV30 | TRBD1 | TGTGCCTGGAAAGGACAGGGTTCGTTCGGCTACACCTTC | CAWKGQGSFGYTF
TRBJ1-1 | few | TRBV19 | . | TGTGCCAGTAGTATTTCCCCCCGGGGGACTGAAGCTTTCTTT | CASSISPRGTEAFF
TRBJ1-2 | many | TRBV2 | . | TGTGCCAGCAGATCGTCAGCTAACTATGGCTACACCTTC | CASRSSANYGYTF
TRBJ2-3 | many | TRBV19 | . | TGTGCCAGTAGTTCCTCCTTGACCGATACGCAGTATTTT | CASSSSLTDTQYF
TRBJ1-2 | few | TRBV12-3/TRBV12-4 | . | TGTGCCAGCAGACCTCAGGGACGGGGGAGGTCTGGCTACACCTTC | CASRPQGRGRSGYTF
TRBJ1-1 | many | TRBV6-1 | . | TGTGCCAGCAGGCCAGGCAAGGGGCTTCTGAACACTGAAGCTTTCTTT | CASRPGKGLLNTEAFF
TRBJ1-2 | many | TRBV20-1 | . | TGCAGGACCGGGGCAGGGACCTTGTCGGGCTACACCTTC | CRTGAGTLSGYTF
TRBJ2-2 | many | TRBV20-1 | . | TGCAGTGCTGTGGCCGGACAGAACACCGGGGAGCTGTTTTTT | CSAVAGQNTGELFF
TRBJ2-1 | many | TRBV12-3/TRBV12-4 | TRBD2 | TGTGCCAGCAGTTTGGAACTAGCGGACCCCTCCTACAATGAGCAGTTCTTC | CASSLELADPSYNEQFF
TRBJ2-1 | many | TRBV28 | . | TGTGCCAGCAGTTTAGCGCCACTAGCAAGTTTCCATGAGCAGTTCTTC | CASSLAPLASFHEQFF
TRBJ1-5 | many | TRBV5-5 | . | TGTGCCAGCAGCTTGTCGCGAATGACCAATCAGCCCCAGCATTTT | CASSLSRMTNQPQHF
TRBJ2-2 | few | TRBV10-2 | . | TGCGCCAGCCGGGGAATCCAGTCATCCGGGGAGCTGTTTTTT | CASRGIQSSGELFF
TRBJ2-2 | many | TRBV4-1 | TRBD1 | TGCGCCAGCAGCCCCCAAGGGACAGCGAACACCGGGGAGCTGTTTTTT | CASSPQGTANTGELFF
TRBJ2-2 | medium-sized | TRBV11-3 | . | TGTGCCAGCAGCTTAGTTGGGTCCTTTACGAACACCGGGGAGCTGTTTTTT | CASSLVGSFTNTGELFF
TRBJ2-7 | . | TRBV4-1 | . | TGCGCCAGCAGCCAAGGATTCCTCGCCGAGCAGTACTTC | CASSQGFLAEQYF
TRBJ1-1 | many | TRBV15 | TRBD1 | TGTGCCACCAGCAGAACAATGACAGGGGGGTATGTTGCGAACACTGAAGCTTTCTTT | CATSRTMTGGYVANTEAFF
TRBJ2-7 | few | TRBV19 | TRBD1 | TGTGCCAGCCGCCGGGACAGGGGCTCCTACGAGCAGTACTTC | CASRRDRGSYEQYF
TRBJ2-1 | . | TRBV9 | . | TGTGCCAGCAGCACCTCCCGGGGGCGCGGGGTTGGCCCTGAGCAGTTCTTC | CASSTSRGRGVGPEQFF
TRBJ2-5 | many | TRBV19 | . | TGTGCCAGTAGTTCTCAGACAGGTCTCCAAGAGACCCAGTACTTC | CASSSQTGLQETQYF
TRBJ2-7 | . | TRBV6-5 | TRBD2 | TGTGCCAGCAGTTACTCCGGGACTACCAACTACGAGCAGTACTTC | CASSYSGTTNYEQYF
TRBJ2-5 | many | TRBV20-1 | . | TGCAGTGCTAGGGACAGACAAGAGACCCAGTACTTC | CSARDRQETQYF
TRBJ2-7 | few | TRBV10-3 | TRBD2 | TGTGCCAGCAGTTTCGCCCGGGGGGGGGCCCACGAGCAGTACTTC | CASSFARGGAHEQYF